This entry lists 8 T cell receptor beta chains sequenced from one sample in a study of shared T cell receptors in the human thymus. Libraries were prepared by immunoSEQ multiplex PCR; TCRdb keeps only in-frame clonotypes and omits some of them. In the table there are roughly 550,000 clones, 78% of which are singletons. Separately, the same data were catalogued under a study of human thymus T cells.

Source material: thymocytes. The receptors derive from a boy under two years old with a congenital heart defect.

The sample holds one count of this clone. V usage is TRBV27 and J usage is TRBJ1-1; 9 positions match TRBD1. The CDR3 is 14 residues long. The germline gives CDR1 MNHEY, CDR2 SMNVEV (reference sequence). V lost 4 bases, J lost 7 bases, and 7 bases stayed unmatched. Written as DNA, the CDR3 is TGTGCCAGCAGTTACGGGGGACAGGGCCTTGAAGCTTTCTTT. This translates into CASSYGGQGLEAFF.

The chain has TRBV2 and TRBJ1-2, with TRBD1 as a possible D gene (6 bases). The CDR3 runs 15 residues. The V end was cut by 5 bases, the J end by 1 base, with 14 bases between. Germline CDR1 and CDR2: SNHLY and FYNNEI. CDR3 DNA sequence: TGTGCCAGCAGTTTTGCGGACAGTCTTAACTATGGCTACACCTTC. Translating it yields CASSFADSLNYGYTF.

The chain employs TRBV18 and TRBJ2-7; tentative D call: TRBD2 (5 bases). In germline, CDR1 is KGHSH, CDR2 LQKENI. V lost 0 bases and J lost 2, with 11 bases in between. The CDR3 contains 15 residues. The CDR3, as DNA: TGTGCCAGCTCACCACCCGGGGAAGGAACCTACGAGCAGTACTTC. It encodes CASSPPGEGTYEQYF.

This clone was detected only a few times. The rearrangement links TRBV6-1 to TRBJ1-1; TRBD1 agrees at 7 bases. V shed 5 bases and J 8 bases; nucleotides not matched to a gene: 5. This CDR3 contains 12 residues. The germline V gene has CDR1 MNHNS and CDR2 SASEGT. CDR3 sequence: CASSIADREAFF. Written as DNA, the CDR3 is TGTGCCAGCAGTATTGCGGACAGGGAAGCTTTCTTT.

This clone was seen a handful of times. V usage is TRBV27 and J usage is TRBJ2-7; 9 positions agree with TRBD2. The germline gives CDR1 MNHEY, CDR2 SMNVEV (reference sequence). CDR3 length: 17 amino acids. V lost 0 bases to trimming and J lost 4 bases; unmatched junction nucleotides: 10. CDR3 nucleotide sequence: TGTGCCAGCAGTTTATCGTTGGCTAGCGGGACGGTGTACGAGCAGTACTTC. It encodes CASSLSLASGTVYEQYF.

This rearrangement joins TRBV4-2 to TRBJ2-5; 7 positions match TRBD2. The CDR3 contains 15 residues. CDR1 and CDR2 from the germline V gene are LGHNA and YNFKEQ. With V trimmed by 3 bases and J by 5 bases, 9 bases remained unmatched. CDR3 in DNA: TGTGCCAGCAGCCAGGGTAGCGGGCGCGGGGAGACCCAGTACTTC. This encodes CASSQGSGRGETQYF.

V gene TRBV9 combines with J gene TRBJ1-3; no clear D. Trimming left V 0 bases short and J 4 bases short, with 8 bases between. Per the germline V gene, CDR1 is SGDLS and CDR2 is YYNGEE. This CDR3 has 14 residues. This CDR3 is CASSVAEEGNTIYF. For the CDR3, the DNA is TGTGCCAGCAGCGTAGCTGAGGAGGGAAACACCATATATTTT.

The rearrangement uses TRBV12-5 and TRBJ2-7, with 8 bases lining up with TRBD2. V was pared by 1 base and J by 7 bases, with 3 bases of the junction left unmatched. The length of the CDR3 is 13 residues. Germline V gene sequence: CDR1 LGHNT, CDR2 FRNRAP. CDR3 DNA: TGTGCTAGTGGTTTGGGAGCGGGAGAAGAGCAGTACTTC. This sequence encodes CASGLGAGEEQYF.